This is a list of T cell receptor beta chains from one sample in a study of long-term antiretroviral therapy in people with HIV. Sequencing used immunoSEQ multiplex PCR; TCRdb keeps in-frame clones, though not all of them. Of some 45,000 clones in the sample, approximately 86% are singletons; the top ten hold roughly 5%. The source material was unsorted PBMCs, sampled 0.1 years before starting antiretroviral therapy. The receptors stem from a woman aged 45-60 years with HIV. Both conserved end residues are part of each CDR3. The D gene is left open where the match is weak. The size entry is marked missing in some rows and otherwise reads once, few, many or a size class.

j_call: TRBJ1-1
clone_size: -
d_call: -
v_call: TRBV5-4
cdr3_nt: TGTGCCAGCAGCTTCGCTGTCATAACAGGGAAACCCCTTGAAGCTTTCTTT
cdr3_aa: CASSFAVITGKPLEAFF

j_call: TRBJ1-5
clone_size: -
d_call: -
v_call: TRBV11-2
cdr3_nt: TGTGCCAGCAGCTTAGGGGCGGGGTACCCCAATCAGCCCCAGCATTTT
cdr3_aa: CASSLGAGYPNQPQHF

j_call: TRBJ2-2
clone_size: -
d_call: TRBD2
v_call: TRBV5-1
cdr3_nt: TGCGCCAGCAGCTTGGGTGTAGCGGGGGTCACCGGGGAGCTGTTTTTT
cdr3_aa: CASSLGVAGVTGELFF

j_call: TRBJ2-1
clone_size: -
d_call: TRBD1
v_call: TRBV6-5
cdr3_nt: TGTGCCAGCAGTTATTTGGGGACAGGGGCTGGCAATGAGCAGTTCTTC
cdr3_aa: CASSYLGTGAGNEQFF

j_call: TRBJ2-5
clone_size: -
d_call: -
v_call: TRBV23-1
cdr3_nt: TGCGCCAGCAGTCGTTCGCGGGTACAAGAGACCCAGTACTTC
cdr3_aa: CASSRSRVQETQYF

j_call: TRBJ2-3
clone_size: -
d_call: -
v_call: TRBV5-5
cdr3_nt: TGTGCCAGCATCAGTACGAGCACAGATACGCAGTATTTT
cdr3_aa: CASISTSTDTQYF

j_call: TRBJ2-1
clone_size: -
d_call: -
v_call: TRBV11-2
cdr3_nt: TGTGCCAGCAGCCACAGTGAGAATTGGGCCTACAATGAGCAGTTCTTC
cdr3_aa: CASSHSENWAYNEQFF

j_call: TRBJ2-7
clone_size: -
d_call: -
v_call: TRBV11-1
cdr3_nt: TGTGCCAGCAGCTTATCATCCCGTGGCGAGCAGTACTTC
cdr3_aa: CASSLSSRGEQYF

j_call: TRBJ1-2
clone_size: -
d_call: TRBD1
v_call: TRBV19
cdr3_nt: TGTGCCAGTAGTATAGATTTCGACTCCGGGACAGGAGGCTACACCTTC
cdr3_aa: CASSIDFDSGTGGYTF

j_call: TRBJ2-4
clone_size: -
d_call: -
v_call: TRBV11-1
cdr3_nt: TGTGCCAGCAGCTCTCTAGCCAGCGGGCGAGACATTCAGTACTTC
cdr3_aa: CASSSLASGRDIQYF

j_call: TRBJ1-1
clone_size: once
d_call: -
v_call: TRBV5-1
cdr3_nt: TGCGCCAGCAGCTTGTTAGGGTACACTGAAGCTTTCTTT
cdr3_aa: CASSLLGYTEAFF

j_call: TRBJ2-1
clone_size: -
d_call: -
v_call: TRBV21-1
cdr3_nt: TGTGCCAGCAGCAATTTGAGCGGGGGGAACAATGAGCAGTTCTTC
cdr3_aa: CASSNLSGGNNEQFF

j_call: TRBJ2-3
clone_size: -
d_call: TRBD2
v_call: TRBV9
cdr3_nt: TGTGCCAGCAGCGTAGGAAGCGGGGGGGACACAGATACGCAGTATTTT
cdr3_aa: CASSVGSGGDTDTQYF

j_call: TRBJ1-1
clone_size: -
d_call: -
v_call: TRBV6-6
cdr3_nt: TGTGCCAGCAGTTACCCCTGGAGACCAAACACTGAAGCTTTCTTT
cdr3_aa: CASSYPWRPNTEAFF

j_call: TRBJ2-2
clone_size: -
d_call: -
v_call: TRBV4-3
cdr3_nt: TGCGCCAGCAGCCAAGACCAGGGGTTAGACACCGGGGAGCTGTTTTTT
cdr3_aa: CASSQDQGLDTGELFF